This T cell receptor beta chain was sequenced during a study of regulatory T cells in long-lasting Graves disease. Researchers made TCR beta libraries by using iRepertoire HTBI primers and running Arm-PCR on CDR3 regions. TCRdb called the multiplex PCR reads again in MiXCR, with one record for every CDR3 protein. Of a few hundred thousand distinct CDR3 sequences in the sample, roughly a sixth are singletons; the top ten hold about 27%. This clonotype was counted many times. Unmatched junction bases numbered 14, after V lost 5 bases and J lost 5 bases. The germline V gene has CDR1 SGHAT and CDR2 FQNNGV. This CDR3 comprises 17 residues. The time point here: newly diagnosed GD, antithyroid drugs for less than 3 months. Construction of the TCR library relied on RNA isolated from PBMCs. Another study also made use of these data, one on T cells in Graves' hyperthyroidism and ophthalmopathy.

The rearrangement uses TRBV11-2 and TRBJ2-5; 10 bases are a match to TRBD2. Material: peripheral blood mononuclear cells (PBMCs), obtained at new diagnosis, from a patient treated with antithyroid drugs. The clonotype comes from a middle-aged man with Graves disease. The CDR3 nucleotides are TGTGCCAGCAGCCCCTCCAGCGGGGGGGCGTTTTGGGAGACCCAGTACTTC. It translates to CASSPSSGGAFWETQYF.